The subject of this entry is one T cell receptor beta chain. What it binds is unknown. The use of a sample-barcoded 5' primer and a J-beta primer mix characterized a second PCR of 7 to 11 cycles. Each CDR3 protein is one row after TCRdb ran MiXCR on the 5' RACE reads. Found here are about 800,000 distinct CDR3 sequences, about half of them singletons; the top ten hold about a sixth. Germline CDR1 and CDR2: GTSNPN and SVGIG (reference sequence). The CDR3 extends over 21 amino acids. J lost 1 base, V lost 3 bases, and 19 bases had no gene match. The data are from a study of blood T cells in healthy people across ages. The study's findings and limits: It was found that TCR beta diversity correlated strongly with the percentage of naive T cells.

The sequencing sample was made of blood. This receptor was identified in a man of 80 years or more in good health. V usage is TRBV30 and J usage is TRBJ2-1; 12 bases are a match to TRBD2. This CDR3 is CAWRAGQGTLAGGGSYNEQFF. The CDR3 bases are TGTGCCTGGAGGGCAGGACAGGGCACACTAGCGGGAGGTGGGTCCTACAATGAGCAGTTCTTC.